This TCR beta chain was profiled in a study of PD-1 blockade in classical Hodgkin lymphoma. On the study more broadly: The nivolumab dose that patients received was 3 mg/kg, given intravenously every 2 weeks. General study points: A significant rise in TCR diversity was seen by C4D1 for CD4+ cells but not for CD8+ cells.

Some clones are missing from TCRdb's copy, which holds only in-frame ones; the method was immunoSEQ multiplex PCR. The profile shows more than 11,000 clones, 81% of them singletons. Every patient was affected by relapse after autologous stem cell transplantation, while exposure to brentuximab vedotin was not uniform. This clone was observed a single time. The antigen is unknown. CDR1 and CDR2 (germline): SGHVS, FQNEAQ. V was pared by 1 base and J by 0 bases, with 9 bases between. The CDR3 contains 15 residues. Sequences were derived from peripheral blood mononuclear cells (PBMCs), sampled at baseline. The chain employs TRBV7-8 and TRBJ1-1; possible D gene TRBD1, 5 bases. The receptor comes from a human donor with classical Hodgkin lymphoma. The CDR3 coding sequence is TGTGCCAGCAGCTTAGGCGGGGCCATGAACACTGAAGCTTTCTTT. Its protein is CASSLGGAMNTEAFF.